This T cell receptor (beta chain) was captured in a study of T cells in Graves' hyperthyroidism and ophthalmopathy. Study outcomes and limitations: Most expanded thyroid clonotypes above 0.001 recurred in blood.

Amplified TCR beta CDR3 regions came from RNA transcripts. The primer set for the first-round RT-PCR of the TCR CDR3 was HTBI. Using its own MiXCR run on the multiplex PCR reads, TCRdb lists one record per CDR3 protein. The sample gives about 700,000 distinct CDR3 sequences, 11% to 15% of which show up once; roughly 10% is in the top ten. A note on this clonotype: Its antigen is as yet unknown.

Stable disease denoted Graves' hyperthyroidism without ophthalmopathy progression within 18 months. Those with hyperthyroidism were 18 to 65 years old, newly diagnosed, and ill for under 2 months. Exclusion followed for patients with uncontrolled infection, other autoimmune disease, pregnancy or lactation. V lost 5 bases, J lost 1 base, and 6 bases stayed unmatched. CDR3 length: 16 amino acids. The V gene's germline CDR1 is SGHAT and CDR2 FQNNGV. The chain combines TRBV11-2 with TRBJ2-5; the match to TRBD2 covers 11 bases. Source material: blood. The receptor was derived from a woman aged 18-29 years with Graves' hyperthyroidism. This chain's CDR3 is CASSEGTSGFQETQYF. CDR3 in DNA: TGTGCCAGCAGCGAAGGGACTAGCGGATTCCAAGAGACCCAGTACTTC.